The clone carrying this T cell receptor (beta chain) turned up a few times. Study processing details: Amplification of reference gene primers was used by the study to estimate nucleated cell counts. The repertoire was sequenced with immunoSEQ multiplex PCR; TCRdb's copy has only in-frame clones and lacks some. V and J calls and clone size are as listed in that table; D and trimming were resolved from the DNA. The top ten clones hold 5% to 6.5% of a sample with 200,000 to 300,000 clones, approximately 89% of them seen once. The sample comes from a study of blood T cell repertoires in COVID-19. Study at large: Both acute and convalescent COVID-19 samples were obtained from the United States, Italy and Spain. The analysed material was cDNA or gDNA that came from T cells, B-cell-depleted T cells, or PBMCs.

This CDR3 has 14 amino acids. Germline V gene lookup returns CDR1 GTSNPN and CDR2 SVGIG (reference sequence). Unmatched junction bases numbered 3, after V lost 3 bases and J lost 6 bases. The receptor was derived from a woman younger than 45 with COVID-19, enrolled during active disease. The gene calls are TRBV30 and TRBJ1-6, with 9 bases fitting TRBD1. The sequenced sample was peripheral blood. The CDR3 nucleotides read TGTGCCTGGAGCTCGGACAGGGGTAATTCACCCCTCCACTTT. The encoded protein is CAWSSDRGNSPLHF.